This T cell receptor (beta chain) emerged from a study of shared clonotypes between healthy human individuals. The study's findings and limits: The naive CD4 repertoires of several donors were compared, and around 5.1% of clonotypes were shared.

Sorted-subset replicate PCR reactions were performed with approximately 180 ng DNA, corresponding to 30,000 to 35,000 T cell genomes. Data came from immunoSEQ multiplex PCR; TCRdb stores just in-frame clones and leaves some out. The sample shows millions of clones, more than 90% of them seen only once. With regard to this clone: What it binds is not known.

This CDR3 is 19 amino acids long. J was trimmed by 5 bases and V by 0 bases; bases with no gene match: 15. Looked up from germline, CDR1 is MGHRA and CDR2 is YSYEKL. Sequenced: naive CD4+ T cells sorted from blood. This sample's subset: CD45RA+ positively selected. The V call is TRBV4-1, the J call TRBJ2-2, with 7 nucleotides matching TRBD2. The receptor was isolated from a man aged 18 to 30 in good health. The CDR3 protein is CASSQDRTPGGLKTGELFF. CDR3 bases: TGCGCCAGCAGCCAAGATCGAACGCCGGGAGGACTAAAGACCGGGGAGCTGTTTTTT.